These 30 T cell receptor beta chains originate from one sample sequenced in a study of post-analysis software for immune sequencing data. Their recognized antigens are unknown. Study-level points and caveats: Roughly 5 TRBV segments occurring more often in patients than controls included TRBV5-6, TRBV5-1 and TRBV20-1.

Unique molecular identifiers were carried by the TCR beta cDNA libraries. From the PCR reads, TCRdb called clonotypes with MiXCR, one entry per CDR3 protein. This table has around 260,000 distinct CDR3 sequences, just over 35% appearing once. Material: blood. These TCRs come from a girl aged 10-17 years with multiple sclerosis.

As regards this clonotype: With a much larger clone just one base away, this may be a read error. J is TRBJ1-2 and V is TRBV7-9; D not certain. This CDR3 is 12 amino acids long. Germline CDR1 reads SEHNR; CDR2 reads FQNEAQ (reference sequence). CDR3 protein: CASSIPNYGHTF. The CDR3 DNA reads TGTGCCAGCAGTATACCTAACTATGGCCACACCTTC. Full variable domain (outside the CDR3, taken from reference TRBV7-9 and TRBJ1-2): DTGVSQNPRHKITKRGQNVTFRCDPISEHNRLYWYRQTLGQGPEFLTYFQNEAQLEKSRLLSDRFSAERPKGSFSTLEIQRTEQGDSAMYLCASSIPNYGHTFGSGTRLTVV.

This clonotype appeared a single time. The chain combines TRBV20-1 with TRBJ2-5, with 10 bases fitting TRBD2. Trimming at V came to 6 bases and at J to 1 base, leaving 8 bases not matched to a gene. Germline CDR1 DFQATT, CDR2 SNEGSKA (reference sequence). This CDR3 is built from 15 residues. Here the CDR3 DNA reads TGCAGTGCGGGGCCTAGCGGGAGACTCCAAGAGACCCAGTACTTC. This sequence encodes CSAGPSGRLQETQYF.

This clonotype was counted at least ten times. The J gene is TRBJ2-7, the V gene TRBV6-1, with 7 bases that match TRBD2. The CDR3 runs to 13 residues. V dropped 6 bases and J dropped 0; count of bases not matched to a gene: 2. Germline lookup yields CDR1 MNHNS and CDR2 SASEGT. The CDR3 region has the DNA TGTGCCAGCAGCGGGGGGAGCTCCTACGAGCAGTACTTC. It encodes CASSGGSSYEQYF.

This clonotype was counted many times. The V call is TRBV6-5, the J call TRBJ1-1; D possibly corresponds to TRBD1 (6 bases). Trimming took 6 bases from V and 1 from J, leaving 12 bases between them. CDR1 is MNHEY, CDR2 SVGAGI, per germline. The CDR3 has 14 amino acids. In DNA form, the CDR3 reads TGTGCCAGCAGCCGACAGGATCCGAACACTGAAGCTTTCTTT. Translating gives CASSRQDPNTEAFF.

This chain links TRBV6-1 with TRBJ2-3, with 7 positions matching TRBD2. This CDR3 is 16 amino acids long. CDR1 is MNHNS, CDR2 SASEGT, per germline. V gave up 0 bases and J gave up 8 bases; unmatched junction bases: 11. The CDR3 region is CASSEAPGGGPGTQYF. The CDR3 DNA is TGTGCCAGCAGTGAAGCGCCTGGGGGAGGGCCCGGTACGCAGTATTTT.

The chain combines TRBV4-2 with TRBJ1-1; tentatively, D is TRBD1 (5 bases). Germline lookup yields CDR1 LGHNA and CDR2 YNFKEQ. The V and J ends lost 1 base and 7 bases respectively, with 13 bases between them. The CDR3 has 14 amino acids. In DNA, the CDR3 is TGTGCCAGCAGCCAAGTTCTTCAGGACATTGAAGCTTTCTTT. Protein sequence: CASSQVLQDIEAFF.

With respect to this clonotype: Being one base from a much bigger clone, this may be a read error. V is TRBV20-1 and J is TRBJ2-1; 9 bases match TRBD2. The germline V gene has CDR1 DFQATT and CDR2 SNEGSKA (reference sequence). The CDR3 consists of 16 residues. Here the CDR3 reads CSARFLAGEAYNVQFF. CDR3 in DNA: TGCAGTGCTAGATTTTTAGCGGGAGAGGCTTACAATGTGCAGTTCTTC.

The table lists this clonotype with many counts. V usage is TRBV20-1 and J usage is TRBJ2-6, with D unclear. This CDR3 has 16 residues. Trimming removed 0 bases at V and 0 bases at J, with 9 bases between. The germline V gene has CDR1 DFQATT and CDR2 SNEGSKA (reference sequence). This CDR3 is CSARDTVSSGANVLTF. CDR3 coding DNA: TGCAGTGCTAGAGATACAGTTTCCTCTGGGGCCAACGTCCTGACTTTC.

In this sample, this clonotype turned up once. The chain uses TRBV20-1 and TRBJ2-7, with unresolved D. CDR1 and CDR2 (germline): DFQATT, SNEGSKA (reference sequence). This CDR3 is built from 12 residues. The ends were cut back, 6 bases at V and 3 bases at J, with 12 bases in the middle. The CDR3 is CSALLASYEQYF. In DNA, the CDR3 is TGCAGTGCCCTCCTCGCCAGCTACGAGCAGTACTTC.

This clonotype was picked up many times. This chain connects TRBV20-1 to TRBJ2-5; either TRBD1 or TRBD2 may fit D (6 bases each). Germline loops: CDR1 DFQATT, CDR2 SNEGSKA (reference sequence). The CDR3 totals 13 residues. The CDR3 nucleotides read TGCAGGCCGGGGGCACGGATACAAGAGACCCAGTACTTC. This codes for CRPGARIQETQYF.

This clonotype was detected many times. The gene calls are TRBV4-1 and TRBJ2-3, with 9 nucleotides matching TRBD2. The germline V gene encodes CDR1 MGHRA and CDR2 YSYEKL. This CDR3 is built from 16 residues. Trimming took 2 bases from V and 6 from J; bases not matched to a gene: 9. The CDR3 loop is CASSQLSGGNGDTQYF. As DNA, the CDR3 is TGCGCCAGCAGCCAACTTAGCGGGGGCAACGGGGATACGCAGTATTTT.

The J gene is TRBJ1-5, the V gene TRBV4-2; 9 positions agree with TRBD1. This CDR3 comprises 14 residues. CDR1 is LGHNA, CDR2 YNFKEQ, per germline. V was clipped by 4 bases and J by 6 bases; unmatched bases: 4. CDR3 in amino acids: CASSPGQGLQPQHF. CDR3 nucleotide sequence: TGTGCCAGCAGCCCCGGACAGGGGCTTCAGCCCCAGCATTTT.

The sample holds many counts of this clonotype. The chain employs TRBV5-1 and TRBJ1-2; the D gene is possibly TRBD1 (6 bases). CDR1 SGHRS and CDR2 YFSETQ come from the germline V gene. CDR3 length: 15 amino acids. Trimming removed 1 base from V and 0 bases from J, with 10 bases in between. This chain's CDR3 is CASSLSSGANYGYTF. The CDR3 DNA reads TGCGCCAGCAGCTTGAGTTCAGGGGCTAACTATGGCTACACCTTC.

V usage is TRBV20-1 and J usage is TRBJ1-5; TRBD1 matches at 9 bases. V lost 6 bases, J lost 4 bases, and 4 bases stayed unmatched. Germline V gene sequence: CDR1 DFQATT, CDR2 SNEGSKA (reference sequence). The CDR3 loop spans 13 amino acids. Here the CDR3 reads CSANRGLNQPQHF. DNA for the CDR3: TGCAGTGCGAACAGGGGGCTAAATCAGCCCCAGCATTTT.

The gene calls are TRBV10-2 and TRBJ1-2, with 7 bases fitting TRBD1. The junction had 10 bases not matched to a gene; V was cut back by 5 bases and J by 4 bases. This CDR3 region has 15 residues. Germline CDR1 and CDR2: WSHSY and SAAADI. The CDR3 reads CASSPRDSSSYGYTF. In nucleotides, the CDR3 is TGCGCCAGCAGTCCACGGGACAGTAGTTCCTATGGCTACACCTTC.

About this clonotype: Compared with germline, one end of the junction differs, possibly owing to a read error. The rearrangement links TRBV5-1 to TRBJ2-7; 7 bases match TRBD2. Germline V gene sequence: CDR1 SGHRS, CDR2 YFSETQ. This CDR3 comprises 15 residues. DNA for the CDR3: TGCGCCAGCAGCTTGGATGCGGGAGTCTCCCACGAGCAGTACTTC. This encodes CASSLDAGVSHEQYF.

This clonotype was seen at least ten times. V and J are TRBV5-1 and TRBJ1-2, with TRBD1 identical over 10 bases. The V segment lost 4 bases and the J segment 8 bases; nucleotides outside the gene matches: 14. CDR3 size: 16 residues. The germline V gene has CDR1 SGHRS and CDR2 YFSETQ. In DNA, the CDR3 is TGCGCCAGCAGCCGTACCGCTGGGACAGGGGCGTTCGGCTACACCTTC. Translation gives CASSRTAGTGAFGYTF.

Ten or more counts support this clonotype. The chain carries TRBV29-1 and TRBJ1-5; the D gene is possibly TRBD1 (6 bases). The CDR3 spans 15 residues. V was shortened by 0 bases and J by 1 base, with 10 bases between the two germline ends. Germline V gene data show CDR1 as SQVTM and CDR2 as ANQGSEA. CDR3 region: CSVEEAGTSNQPQHF. CDR3 nucleotide sequence: TGCAGCGTTGAAGAAGCCGGGACAAGCAATCAGCCCCAGCATTTT.

This clonotype was observed a handful of times. This rearrangement joins TRBV30 to TRBJ1-2; D unresolved. CDR1 is GTSNPN, CDR2 SVGIG, per germline (reference sequence). V lost 5 bases to trimming and J lost 2 bases, with 12 bases between them. The CDR3 covers 13 residues. Here the CDR3 DNA reads TGTGCCTGGGGACGAGGTACCAACTATGGCTACACCTTC. Its protein product is CAWGRGTNYGYTF.

As for this clonotype: This may come from a read error, since a much larger clone is one base off. The rearrangement uses TRBV2 and TRBJ2-1, with TRBD2 identical over 8 bases. The CDR3 has 15 residues. Germline V CDR1 and CDR2: SNHLY, FYNNEI. The J segment lost 6 bases and the V segment lost 7 bases, leaving 11 bases of the junction unmatched. This chain's CDR3 is CASTTETSVSNEQFF. The CDR3 DNA is TGTGCCAGCACAACCGAGACTAGCGTCTCCAATGAGCAGTTCTTC. The full variable domain, in which reference TRBV2 and TRBJ2-1 provide the parts outside the CDR3, is EPEVTQTPSHQVTQMGQEVILRCVPISNHLYFYWYRQILGQKVEFLVSFYNNEISEKSEIFDDQFSVERPDGSNFTLKIRSTKLEDSAMYFCASTTETSVSNEQFFGPGTRLTVL.

This clonotype was observed a few times. The J gene is TRBJ1-6, the V gene TRBV7-3; a weak D match, TRBD1 (5 bases). Between the trimmed V and J ends, which lost 1 base and 7 bases, there was a span of 8 bases. This CDR3 spans 14 amino acids. Germline loops: CDR1 SGHTA, CDR2 FQGTGA. DNA of the CDR3: TGTGCCAGCAGCTTAAACCCAGGGAATTCACCCCTCCACTTT. Translating it yields CASSLNPGNSPLHF.

This clonotype came up many times. The gene calls are TRBV12-3 or TRBV12-4 and TRBJ2-1; TRBD2 agrees at 12 bases. The CDR3 has 15 amino acids. V trimming: 6 bases; J trimming: 2 bases; junction bases outside the gene matches: 2. The CDR3 here is CASRRLAGAYNEQFF. Here the CDR3 DNA reads TGTGCCAGCAGACGACTAGCGGGGGCCTACAATGAGCAGTTCTTC.

This chain joins TRBV12-3 or TRBV12-4 and TRBJ2-1, with D possibly matching TRBD2 (5 bases). The CDR3 contains 14 residues. V was cut by 7 bases and J by 0 bases, with 10 bases left in between. For the CDR3, the DNA is TGTGCCAGCACCCTGGGGAGCTCCTACAATGAGCAGTTCTTC. Translated, it gives CASTLGSSYNEQFF.

CDR3 amino acids: CASSLAGGHGDTQYF. In DNA, the CDR3 is TGCGCCAGCAGCTTAGCGGGGGGGCATGGAGATACGCAGTATTTT. The V gene is TRBV5-1, the J gene TRBJ2-3, with 10 bases fitting TRBD2. The CDR3 is made up of 15 amino acids. J lost 5 bases, V lost 2 bases, and 5 bases had no gene match. Germline loops: CDR1 SGHRS, CDR2 YFSETQ.

There are a few counts of this clonotype. The V call is TRBV28, the J call TRBJ2-3, with D maybe TRBD2 (5 bases). Trimming took 4 bases from V and 0 from J, leaving 11 bases between them. The germline V gene has CDR1 MDHEN and CDR2 SYDVKM. The CDR3 sequence is 15 residues long. The CDR3 loop reads CASSSGVRSTDTQYF. The CDR3 nucleotides are TGTGCCAGCAGTTCCGGGGTACGGAGCACAGATACGCAGTATTTT.

This clonotype was recorded many times. This chain uses TRBV20-1 with TRBJ2-3; D unresolved. With 3 bases removed from V and 0 bases from J, the gap between germline ends came to 4 bases. This CDR3 spans 12 amino acids. Germline-derived CDR1 and CDR2 are DFQATT and SNEGSKA (reference sequence). The CDR3 coding sequence is TGCAGTGCTAGCCCCAGCACAGATACGCAGTATTTT. Its translation is CSASPSTDTQYF.

This clonotype was found many times. The chain uses TRBV7-2 and TRBJ1-5, with a possible D match to TRBD1 (6 bases). The V end was cut by 6 bases, the J end by 5 bases, with 23 bases between. The CDR3 is 17 residues long. Germline assignment: CDR1 SGHTA and CDR2 FQGNSA. CDR3 sequence: CASRLNMAQGRHQPQHF. CDR3 bases: TGTGCCAGCAGACTCAACATGGCCCAGGGGAGACATCAGCCCCAGCATTTT.

The chain is built from TRBV6-5 and TRBJ1-5; 9 nucleotides agree with TRBD1. Unmatched junction bases numbered 2, after V lost 4 bases and J lost 4 bases. Germline V gene lookup returns CDR1 MNHEY and CDR2 SVGAGI. This CDR3 is 14 amino acids long. The CDR3 sequence is CASSSDRGNQPQHF. CDR3 DNA: TGTGCCAGCAGTTCCGACAGGGGGAATCAGCCCCAGCATTTT.

In its sample, this clonotype was seen many times. Written as DNA, the CDR3 is TGTGCCAGCAGACACTGGCAGGGGTATAGCAATCAGCCCCAGCATTTT. It yields the protein CASRHWQGYSNQPQHF. The chain links TRBV12-3 or TRBV12-4 to TRBJ1-5; tentatively, D is TRBD1 (6 bases). The CDR3 has 16 amino acids. V was clipped by 6 bases and J by 0 bases, with 15 bases between them.

This chain connects TRBV20-1 to TRBJ2-1, with 12 nucleotides matching TRBD2. The CDR3 sequence is 14 residues long. The J segment lost 10 bases and the V segment lost 5 bases, leaving 9 bases of the junction unmatched. Germline V gene sequence: CDR1 DFQATT, CDR2 SNEGSKA (reference sequence). The CDR3 is CSAFSSGGAREQFF. CDR3 nucleotide sequence: TGCAGTGCTTTCTCTAGCGGGGGGGCTCGAGAGCAGTTCTTC.